This TCR beta chain was identified in a study of vaccination effects on CD4 cells after COVID-19. This clone came up once. Its specificity is unknown. Before any sequencing was done, the ViraFEST assay used viral peptide pools to expand antigen-specific CD4+ T cells. The authors isolated CD4+ T cells after approximately 9 days of culture. BNT162b2 vaccine or mRNA-1273 vaccine was given to participants in two doses. TCRdb keeps only in-frame clones here, not all; method: immunoSEQ multiplex PCR. The sample records about 61,000 clones, 60% to 75% being singletons. After removal of 5 bases from V and 4 bases from J, the junction contained 7 bases not matched to a gene. Germline CDR1 MNHNY, CDR2 SVGAGI (reference sequence). The CDR3 length is 15 residues.

The sample was CD4+ T cells from PBMCs cultured with HCoV-229E spike peptides, taken after COVID-19 vaccination. The TCR originated in a human donor who received a COVID-19 vaccine. The V call is TRBV6-6, the J call TRBJ2-1; 8 bases line up with TRBD2. The CDR3 is CASSRTGGQYNEQFF. CDR3 nucleotides: TGTGCCAGCAGTCGGACGGGGGGGCAGTACAATGAGCAGTTCTTC.